This T cell receptor beta chain emerged from a study of beta chain features in type 1 diabetes. The entirety of the isolated RNA underwent reverse transcription, so expressed TCRB transcripts were sequenced. An average of around 3.5 million reads was obtained for naive, central memory and regulatory T cell samples. Assay: immunoSEQ multiplex PCR; the TCRdb copy retains only in-frame clones and omits some. Of fewer than 650,000 clones in the sample, 15% were seen once. In the case of this clone: Its matching antigen is unknown.

The CDR3 has 14 amino acids. Trimming left V 5 bases short and J 2 bases short, with 10 bases between. Germline V gene lookup returns CDR1 LNHDA and CDR2 SQIVND (reference sequence). General observations from the study: Type 1 diabetes patients showed a moderate but significant shortening of TCRB CDR3s in all four CD4+ subsets. A greater similarity of naive, central memory and Treg TCRB repertoires was seen among patients than among healthy donors.

Sorted CD4+ subsets: naive, central memory, regulatory, stem cell-like memory (CD45RO/CCR7/CD25/CD127/CD95/CD27 panel). V usage is TRBV19 and J usage is TRBJ1-5; D ambiguous. This clonotype was obtained from a man between 18 and 35 years old in good health. The material sequenced was naive CD4+ T cells from blood. CDR3 sequence: CASSSSDRNQPQHF. The CDR3 DNA sequence: TGTGCCAGTAGTTCCTCCGATCGCAATCAGCCCCAGCATTTT.